Listed below are T cell receptor beta chains from one sample, sequenced in a study of T cell changes during pregnancy in multiple sclerosis. Here immunoSEQ multiplex PCR was the method, and the copy in TCRdb shows in-frame clones only, minus some. The sample lists fewer than 90,000 clones; over 85% were seen once. The specimen comprised peripheral blood, sampled after pregnancy. All receptors derive from a female donor in good health, enrolled as a control in a pregnancy study. Each CDR3 is given with its conserved first and last residue. A D gene is named only where the DNA matches it firmly. Not every row has a clone size; where given, it reads once, few, many or a size class.

>.|.|TRBV6-6|TRBJ2-3
TGTGCCAGCAGTTACTCGTCAGGGCGCACAGATACGCAGTATTTT
CASSYSSGRTDTQYF
>TRBD1|.|TRBV9|TRBJ2-2
TGTGCCAGCAGCGTAGCTACTATGGACAGGGATCCGACCGGGGAGCTGTTTTTT
CASSVATMDRDPTGELFF
>TRBD2|.|TRBV2|TRBJ2-7
TGTGCCTGGGAGGGCTTAAACTACGAGCAGTACTTC
CAWEGLNYEQYF
>TRBD1|.|TRBV5-6|TRBJ2-2
TGTGCCAGCAGGCGACAGGGTGCGGCCGGGGAGCTGTTTTTT
CASRRQGAAGELFF
>TRBD2|.|TRBV14|TRBJ2-1
TGCCTGGTTTTGGGACTAGCACGCTTAAAGTCCTACAATGAGCAGTTCTTC
CLVLGLARLKSYNEQFF
>.|.|TRBV28|TRBJ1-5
TGTGCCAGCAGTTGGATTCGGGGGAGGGGCTCTAATCAGCCCCAGCATTTT
CASSWIRGRGSNQPQHF
>.|.|TRBV5-1|TRBJ2-7
TGCGCCAGCAGTCCTGACGGGACCTACGAGCAGTACTTC
CASSPDGTYEQYF
>.|.|TRBV27|TRBJ2-6
TGTGCCAGCAGTGGGGGGGGCTCTAGCTCTGGGGCCAACGTCCTGACTTTC
CASSGGGSSSGANVLTF
>.|.|TRBV10-3|TRBJ2-3
TGTGCCTCAGCGGGTCCTGGGACAGATACGCAGTATTTT
CASAGPGTDTQYF
>.|.|TRBV6-1|TRBJ1-2
TGTGCCAGCAGTGGTCAGGGTCTCCATGGCTACACCTTC
CASSGQGLHGYTF
>TRBD1|.|TRBV19|TRBJ1-4
TGTGCCAGTAGTATGACCGGGACAGCCCCTTTAGGTGAAAAACTGTTTTTT
CASSMTGTAPLGEKLFF
>.|.|TRBV6-5|TRBJ2-3
TGTGCCAGCAGTTATGGAGACAGGACCCTAACAGATACGCAGTATTTT
CASSYGDRTLTDTQYF
>TRBD1|.|TRBV27|TRBJ1-6
TGTGCCAGCAGTTGGGGGACAGGGTCGGCCCCCCTCCACTTT
CASSWGTGSAPLHF
>TRBD2|.|TRBV7-2|TRBJ2-7
TGTGCCACCTCTATTGGGGCTAGCGGTTCCTACGAGCAGTACTTC
CATSIGASGSYEQYF
>TRBD1|.|TRBV28|TRBJ2-2
TGTGCCAGCAGGGAGGACAGGGTCTCAGCCGGGGAGCTGTTTTTT
CASREDRVSAGELFF
>TRBD2|.|TRBV2|TRBJ2-1
TGTGCCAGCAGTTTAAGACTAGCGGGCGGCAATGAGCAGTTCTTC
CASSLRLAGGNEQFF
>.|.|TRBV5-1|TRBJ2-1
TGCGCCAGCAGCCCCAAAAGGGAATCGACGGGGTCCTACAATGAGCAGTTCTTC
CASSPKRESTGSYNEQFF
>.|.|TRBV28|TRBJ1-1
TGTGCCAGCAGTTCTGGGGGGGCCATGAACACTGAAGCTTTCTTT
CASSSGGAMNTEAFF
>.|.|TRBV10-3|TRBJ2-7
TGTGCCATCAGTGAAGGGGTCTACGAGCAGTACTTC
CAISEGVYEQYF
>TRBD1|.|TRBV28|TRBJ2-7
TGTGCCAGCAGTCCACCCCCCGTGGACAGGGGGAACCCGTTAAACTACGAGCAGTACTTC
CASSPPPVDRGNPLNYEQYF
>.|.|TRBV2|TRBJ1-4
TGTGCCAGCAGTCTCAGGGTTACTAATGAAAAACTGTTTTTT
CASSLRVTNEKLFF
>TRBD2|.|TRBV19|TRBJ2-2
TGTGCCAGTACCCCGACTAGCGGGAACACCGGGGAGCTGTTTTTT
CASTPTSGNTGELFF
>.|.|TRBV2|TRBJ2-5
TGTGCCAGCAGTGACCGGGTAACCCAGTACTTC
CASSDRVTQYF
>TRBD1|.|TRBV7-9|TRBJ2-1
TGTGCCAGCAGCCATGGGACAGGGCATGAGCAGTTCTTC
CASSHGTGHEQFF
>.|.|TRBV30|TRBJ1-3
TGTGCCTGGGGATACGACAGACGCTCTGGAAACACCATATATTTT
CAWGYDRRSGNTIYF
>TRBD2|.|TRBV9|TRBJ2-3
TGTGCCAGTCGACCGGGGGGGGGCACAGATACGCAGTATTTT
CASRPGGGTDTQYF
>.|few|TRBV2|TRBJ2-7
TGTGCCAGTTCGGACAGTGCCTACGAGCAGTACTTC
CASSDSAYEQYF
>TRBD2|.|TRBV9|TRBJ2-5
TGTGCCAGCAGCGTAGCTGATGAAGGTAGCGGGAGGGAGACCCAGTACTTC
CASSVADEGSGRETQYF
>.|.|TRBV30|TRBJ1-2
TGTGCCTGGAGTGTTGGGAGAGACTATGGCTACACCTTC
CAWSVGRDYGYTF
>TRBD1|.|TRBV6-1|TRBJ1-3
TGTGCCAGCAGTGAATCAGGGGGCTTTGACACCATATATTTT
CASSESGGFDTIYF
>.|.|TRBV27|TRBJ1-1
TGTGCCAGCAGTTCCACCACAGGGATCGCTGAAGCTTTCTTT
CASSSTTGIAEAFF
>TRBD2|few|TRBV2|TRBJ2-5
TGTGCCAGCAAGAGGACTAGCGGGATAGAGACCCAGTACTTC
CASKRTSGIETQYF
>.|.|TRBV6-5|TRBJ1-2
TGTGCCACCACCTCCCAGGGTGGCTACACCTTC
CATTSQGGYTF
>.|once|TRBV5-1|TRBJ2-2
TGCGCCAGCAGCTCCGACAGGAACACCGGGGAGCTGTTTTTT
CASSSDRNTGELFF
>.|.|TRBV5-1|TRBJ1-2
TGCGCCAGCAGCTTGGAGTACAGCTTTAACTATGGCTACACCTTC
CASSLEYSFNYGYTF
>TRBD1|.|TRBV25-1|TRBJ2-2
TGTGCCAGCAGCAGGGGGTGGAACACCGGGGAGCTGTTTTTT
CASSRGWNTGELFF
>TRBD2|.|TRBV6-5|TRBJ2-5
TGTGCCAGCAGTTACTCGGGGACTAGCGGGACCAGAACCCAGTACTTC
CASSYSGTSGTRTQYF
>.|.|TRBV27|TRBJ2-5
TGTGCCAGCAGTTTAAATGGGCAGACCGAGACCCAGTACTTC
CASSLNGQTETQYF
>.|.|TRBV5-8|TRBJ2-1
TGTGCCAGCAGCTTGGCCAAGGGGTCACGGTACAATGAGCAGTTCTTC
CASSLAKGSRYNEQFF
>.|.|TRBV7-2|TRBJ1-4
TGTGCCAGCAGCCCAGGGGCAGCTAATGAAAAACTGTTTTTT
CASSPGAANEKLFF
>TRBD1|.|TRBV6-1|TRBJ2-7
TGTGCCAGCAGTGTTGACAGGGGTCAAGCCTACGAGCAGTACTTC
CASSVDRGQAYEQYF
>TRBD2|.|TRBV7-7|TRBJ2-2
TGTGCCAGCAGCCAACTCCCTAGCGGGAGCGGGGAGCTGTTTTTT
CASSQLPSGSGELFF
>TRBD2|.|TRBV9|TRBJ2-5
TGTGCCAGCAGCGTAGGTGGGGGGGTGGAGACCCAGTACTTC
CASSVGGGVETQYF
>TRBD1|.|TRBV5-1|TRBJ2-1
TGCGCCAGCAGCTTACCGGGACAGGGGGTTGAGCAGTTCTTC
CASSLPGQGVEQFF
>.|.|TRBV27|TRBJ1-5
TGTGCCAGCAGTTACGACAGTAGCAATCAGCCCCAGCATTTT
CASSYDSSNQPQHF
>.|.|TRBV25-1|TRBJ1-4
TGTGCCAGTTCACGGGGGGTAAATGAAAAACTGTTTTTT
CASSRGVNEKLFF
>TRBD2|.|TRBV16|TRBJ2-1
TGTGCCAGCAGCCAATTAGGAGGACTAGCTAGGAATGAGCAGTTCTTC
CASSQLGGLARNEQFF
>TRBD1|.|TRBV5-1|TRBJ1-2
TGCGCCAGCAAACCGACAGGGGCTAACTATGGCTACACCTTC
CASKPTGANYGYTF
>.|once|TRBV5-1|TRBJ2-4
TGCGCCAGCAGCTTGGAAGGGGGGGCTTCCAAAAACATTCAGTACTTC
CASSLEGGASKNIQYF
>.|once|TRBV19|TRBJ1-1
TGTGCCAGTCAAGCACAGGGAAGGACTGAAGCTTTCTTT
CASQAQGRTEAFF
>TRBD1|.|TRBV28|TRBJ1-1
TGTGCCAGCAGTTCCCCGCAGACAGGGGGCACTGAAGCTTTCTTT
CASSSPQTGGTEAFF